One sample yielded the 25 T cell receptor beta chains listed below, sequenced in a study of tumor-infiltrating lymphocytes in primary liver carcinoma. The blood RNA (from unsorted whole blood) was obtained, and germline DNA was also extracted. Priming with a constant-region primer yielded TCR beta cDNA from around 540 ng total RNA. Three rounds of nested multiplex PCR with slightly modified ARM-PCR produced TCR beta libraries. For approximately 9 cycles apiece, the opening two PCR rounds ran with TRBV1-TRBV30 forward primers and a C-beta reverse primer. Via MiXCR, TCRdb re-called the multiplex PCR reads, giving one row per CDR3 protein. The sample has around 170,000 distinct CDR3 sequences; 50% to 75% are singletons. The sequencing sample was made of peripheral blood. Receptors were obtained from a man aged 40-50 years with primary liver carcinoma and hepatitis B virus infection.

This clonotype has a single count. A junction boundary mismatches the germline segment, possibly from a read error. This rearrangement joins TRBV6-5 to TRBJ2-3; 7 nucleotides align to TRBD2. Per the germline V gene, CDR1 is MNHEY and CDR2 is SVGAGI. The CDR3 runs 13 residues. For the CDR3, the DNA is TGTGCCCACCAGCAAGCGGCGGGGGATAGGCAGTATTTT. Amino acids: CAHQQAAGDRQYF.

The V and J genes are TRBV29-1 and TRBJ2-3; D call uncertain. Trimming stripped 3 bases from V and 1 base from J, with 8 bases between. This CDR3 is 13 amino acids long. Per germline, CDR1 SQVTM and CDR2 ANQGSEA. Here the CDR3 reads CSVDGLGTDTQYF. For the CDR3, the DNA is TGCAGCGTTGATGGGTTAGGCACAGATACGCAGTATTTT.

This clonotype was picked up one time. A read error is possible here, since a much larger clone lies one base away. The V call is TRBV6-5, the J call TRBJ2-7; the D gene is possibly TRBD1 (6 bases). Trimming removed 0 bases from V and 10 bases from J, with 25 bases in between. The CDR3 loop spans 17 amino acids. Germline V gives CDR1 MNHEY, CDR2 SVGAGI. DNA for the CDR3: TGTGCCAGCAGTTACTCGTACGACAGGACACGGGCATTCCCTCAGTACTTC. Translating gives CASSYSYDRTRAFPQYF.

This clonotype appeared many times. The chain joins TRBV6-1 to TRBJ1-5, with D perhaps matching TRBD1 (5 bases). V lost 5 bases and J 0 bases, leaving 11 bases between the germline ends. CDR1 MNHNS and CDR2 SASEGT come from the germline V gene. This CDR3 is 15 amino acids long. This chain's CDR3 is CASSPSGISNQPQHF. In DNA, the CDR3 is TGTGCCAGCAGTCCATCAGGGATTAGCAATCAGCCCCAGCATTTT.

The J gene is TRBJ1-1, the V gene TRBV6-7; 7 nucleotides line up with TRBD1. TRBV6-7 falls under the ORF class, with uncertain function. With V trimmed by 9 bases and J by 0 bases, 7 bases remained unmatched. This CDR3 is 14 amino acids long. The DNA for the CDR3 is TGTGCCAGGGGGACAGCCGACATGAACACTGAAGCTTTCTTT. It encodes CARGTADMNTEAFF.

Turning to this clonotype: At one boundary the junction diverges from the germline segment, which might be a read error. The rearrangement links TRBV11-1 to TRBJ2-6; D may be TRBD2 (6 bases). The CDR3 has 15 residues. Germline CDR1 and CDR2: SGHAT and FQDESV (reference sequence). CDR3 protein: CVSSPPGDGANFLTF. CDR3 in DNA: TGTGTCAGCAGCCCCCCGGGAGATGGGGCCAACTTCCTGACTTTC.

A remark on this clonotype: With a much larger clone just one base away, this may be a read error. The chain couples TRBV11-1 to TRBJ2-1; D possibly corresponds to TRBD1 (6 bases). The CDR3 sequence is 15 residues long. Germline V gene sequence: CDR1 SGHAT, CDR2 FQDESV (reference sequence). The CDR3 DNA reads TGTGCCAGCAGCTTAACCGGGACACTTGACAATGTGCAGTTCTTC. This gives the protein CASSLTGTLDNVQFF.

This clonotype was picked up a small number of times. The chain has TRBV29-1 and TRBJ2-5; 13 bases agree with TRBD2. With 7 bases clipped from V and 5 bases from J, the junction kept 7 bases outside the gene matches. Per the germline V gene, CDR1 is SQVTM and CDR2 is ANQGSEA. The CDR3 runs 14 residues. CDR3 nucleotides: TGCAGCGGGATACTAGCGGGAGGGCCGGAGACCCAGTACTTC. Its translation is CSGILAGGPETQYF.

This chain joins TRBV7-8 and TRBJ1-5; maybe TRBD1 (5 bases). Trimming shortened V by 0 bases and J by 6 bases, and 15 bases separated the two germline ends. Germline V CDR1 and CDR2: SGHVS, FQNEAQ. CDR3 size: 16 residues. The CDR3 DNA is TGTGCCAGCAGCTTAGCCCGAATTCAGAGGGGTCAGCCCCAGCATTTT. Translation gives CASSLARIQRGQPQHF.

Details on this clonotype: At one of its ends the junction is not consistent with the germline gene, which may arise from a read error. This sequence joins TRBV11-2 and TRBJ2-7; TRBD1 matches at 10 bases. CDR1 and CDR2 from the germline V gene are SGHAT and FQNNGV. The length of the CDR3 is 16 residues. The CDR3 DNA reads as TGTGCTAGCAGCCTATCATCGGGACAGGGGTCGGCAGAGCAGTACTTC. As protein: CASSLSSGQGSAEQYF.

This clonotype was detected many times. This chain links TRBV11-2 with TRBJ2-5, with 12 bases that match TRBD2. V shed 1 base and J 5 bases; nucleotides not matched to a gene: 5. The CDR3 sequence is 16 residues long. Germline CDR1 is SGHAT and CDR2 is FQNNGV. The CDR3 protein is CASSLGLAGDRETQYF. CDR3 in DNA: TGTGCCAGCAGCTTAGGACTAGCGGGAGATCGGGAGACCCAGTACTTC.

This clonotype was found once. V gene TRBV4-1 combines with J gene TRBJ2-2; 9 bases agree with TRBD1. The germline V gene has CDR1 MGHRA and CDR2 YSYEKL. This CDR3 is built from 16 residues. With 3 bases clipped from V and 9 bases from J, the junction kept 11 bases outside the gene matches. The chain's CDR3 is CASSQPGTGITWELFF. The CDR3 coding sequence is TGCGCCAGCAGCCAGCCCGGGACAGGGATTACCTGGGAGCTGTTTTTT.

CDR3 DNA: TGTGCCACCAGTGATTCGTCGACGGAATTAAATCAGCCCCAGCATTTT. It translates to CATSDSSTELNQPQHF. This chain joins TRBV24-1 and TRBJ1-5; D remains unclear. The CDR3 spans 16 residues. V was cut by 2 bases and J by 4 bases, with 14 bases left in between. Per the germline V gene, CDR1 is KGHDR and CDR2 is SFDVKD.

For this clonotype: A read error is possible here, since a much larger clone lies one base away. This chain uses TRBV11-3 with TRBJ2-2; TRBD2 aligns across 11 bases. Trimming at V came to 5 bases and at J to 1 base, leaving 9 bases not matched to a gene. The germline CDR1 and CDR2 sequences are SGHNT and YENEEA. The CDR3 covers 18 residues. This CDR3 reads CASSHPTSGRGNTGELFF. CDR3 sequence (DNA): TGTGCCAGCAGCCATCCCACTAGCGGGAGAGGGAACACCGGGGAGCTGTTTTTT.

This clonotype has a handful of counts. The chain employs TRBV29-1 and TRBJ2-7; TRBD2 aligns across 11 bases. The V segment lost 7 bases and the J segment 2 bases; nucleotides outside the gene matches: 7. The CDR3 covers 14 residues. Germline CDR1 reads SQVTM; CDR2 reads ANQGSEA. This chain's CDR3 is CSAPTSGDTYEQYF. In DNA form, the CDR3 reads TGCAGCGCGCCGACTAGCGGGGATACCTACGAGCAGTACTTC.

This clonotype was counted between two and nine times. The rearrangement links TRBV7-8 to TRBJ1-2; D may be TRBD1 (5 bases). The germline gives CDR1 SGHVS, CDR2 FQNEAQ. The CDR3 consists of 14 residues. V was trimmed by 5 bases and J by 2 bases, leaving 12 bases between them. The CDR3 loop is CASSLGTANYGYTF. CDR3 DNA: TGTGCCAGCAGCCTAGGGACGGCCAACTATGGCTACACCTTC. The full variable domain, completed using reference TRBV7-8 and TRBJ1-2, is GAGVSQSPRYKVAKRGQDVALRCDPISGHVSLFWYQQALGQGPEFLTYFQNEAQLDKSGLPSDRFFAERPEGSVSTLKIQRTQQEDSAVYLCASSLGTANYGYTFGSGTRLTVV.

This clonotype appeared a few times. The chain couples TRBV7-9 to TRBJ1-4, with 8 bases matching TRBD1. Trimming took 5 bases from V and 8 from J; bases not matched to a gene: 7. Germline V CDR1 and CDR2: SEHNR, FQNEAQ (reference sequence). The CDR3 runs to 14 residues. The CDR3 loop is CASSPPDREEKLFF. The CDR3, as DNA: TGTGCCAGCAGCCCTCCGGACAGGGAAGAAAAACTGTTTTTT.

V and J are TRBV5-1 and TRBJ2-1; TRBD1 agrees at 8 bases. The V and J ends lost 4 bases and 7 bases, in that order; junction bases with no gene match: 7. The CDR3 has 14 residues. CDR1 and CDR2 (germline): SGHRS, YFSETQ. The DNA for the CDR3 is TGCGCCAGCAGCCTGGGACAGGAGTTGAATGAGCAGTTCTTC. Translating gives CASSLGQELNEQFF.

This clonotype occurred once. This chain uses TRBV6-6 with TRBJ2-1, with 7 nucleotides matching TRBD1. Germline CDR1 is MNHNY and CDR2 is SVGAGI (reference sequence). The ends lost 8 bases at V and 7 bases at J; junction bases unmatched: 2. The CDR3 sequence is 11 residues long. CDR3 nucleotides: TGTGCCAGCCTGACAGGGAATGAGCAGTTCTTC. Translating it yields CASLTGNEQFF.

The V and J genes are TRBV6-1 and TRBJ1-1; possibly TRBD1 for D (6 bases). CDR1 and CDR2 (germline): MNHNS, SASEGT. Trimming stripped 7 bases from V and 5 bases from J, with 14 bases between. The CDR3 is 13 amino acids. For the CDR3, the DNA is TGTGCCAGCACTAACAGGGCCGTTACTGAAGCTTTCTTT. Its translation: CASTNRAVTEAFF.

This chain joins TRBV29-1 and TRBJ2-3; TRBD1 agrees at 7 bases. The last part of the DNA fits TRBJ1-5 better; the J call may be wrong. CDR1 is SQVTM and CDR2 is ANQGSEA in the germline V gene. The CDR3 runs 14 residues. CDR3 DNA sequence: TGCAGCGTTGAAGTGGATAACGGGACAGATATGCAGCATTTT. This gives the protein CSVEVDNGTDMQHF.

In the case of this clonotype: Its ends do not fully match the called genes, so a read error is possible. This chain connects TRBV6-5 to TRBJ1-3; D is undetermined. There are 14 residues in the CDR3. Germline V gene lookup returns CDR1 MNHEY and CDR2 SVGAGI. The CDR3 sequence: CASSRSQSGITIYF. The CDR3 DNA sequence: TGTGCCAGCTCAAGATCCCAGTCTGGAATCACCATATATTTT.

The rearrangement uses TRBV12-3 or TRBV12-4 and TRBJ2-6; D may be TRBD2 (6 bases). V lost 11 bases and J 0 bases, leaving 8 bases between the germline ends. The CDR3 length is 13 residues. CDR3 sequence (DNA): TGTGCCGGGAGGCGCTCTGGGGCCAACGTCCTGACTTTC. This sequence encodes CAGRRSGANVLTF.

With respect to this clonotype: Because it lacks the conserved phenylalanine or tryptophan at the end, this CDR3 is likely a read error. The chain links TRBV28 to TRBJ1-2; weak D call: TRBD1 (5 bases). Trimming removed 6 bases at V and 4 bases at J, with 15 bases between. The CDR3 is 14 residues long. Germline CDR1 reads MDHEN; CDR2 reads SYDVKM. The CDR3: CASSRPQTVYGYTI. As DNA, the CDR3 is TGTGCCAGCAGCCGCCCCCAGACAGTCTATGGCTACACCATC.

V gene TRBV29-1 combines with J gene TRBJ2-3, with D perhaps TRBD1 or TRBD2 (5 bases each). In germline, CDR1 is SQVTM, CDR2 ANQGSEA. V dropped 3 bases and J dropped 2 bases, with 9 bases sitting between them. The CDR3 totals 13 residues. The CDR3: CSVDGANTDTQYF. In nucleotides, the CDR3 is TGCAGCGTTGACGGGGCGAACACAGATACGCAGTATTTT.